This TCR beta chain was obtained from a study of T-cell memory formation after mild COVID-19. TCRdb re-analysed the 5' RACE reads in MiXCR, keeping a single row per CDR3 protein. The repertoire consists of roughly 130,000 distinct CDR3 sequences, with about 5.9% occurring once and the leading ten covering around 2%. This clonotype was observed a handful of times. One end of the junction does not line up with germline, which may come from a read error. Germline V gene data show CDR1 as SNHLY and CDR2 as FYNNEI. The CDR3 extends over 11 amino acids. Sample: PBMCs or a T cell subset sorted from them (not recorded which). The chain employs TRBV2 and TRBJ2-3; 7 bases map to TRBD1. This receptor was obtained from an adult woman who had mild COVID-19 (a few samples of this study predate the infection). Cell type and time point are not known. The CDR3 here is CASSEGTAAFF. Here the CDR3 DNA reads TGTGCCAGCAGTGAGGGGACAGCGGCATTTTTT.